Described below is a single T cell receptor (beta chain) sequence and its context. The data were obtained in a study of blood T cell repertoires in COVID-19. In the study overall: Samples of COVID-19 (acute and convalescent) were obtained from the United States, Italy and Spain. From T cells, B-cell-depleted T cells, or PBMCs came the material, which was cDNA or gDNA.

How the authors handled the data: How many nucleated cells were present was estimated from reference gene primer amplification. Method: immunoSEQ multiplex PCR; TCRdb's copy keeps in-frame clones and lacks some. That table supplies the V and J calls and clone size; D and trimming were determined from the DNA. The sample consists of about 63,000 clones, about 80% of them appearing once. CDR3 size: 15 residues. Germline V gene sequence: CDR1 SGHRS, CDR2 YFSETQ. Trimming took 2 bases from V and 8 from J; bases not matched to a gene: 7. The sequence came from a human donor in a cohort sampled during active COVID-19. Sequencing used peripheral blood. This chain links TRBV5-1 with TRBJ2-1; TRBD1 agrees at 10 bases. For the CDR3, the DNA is TGCGCCAGCAGCTTAGGGACAGGGGTTGCAGATGAGCAGTTCTTC. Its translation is CASSLGTGVADEQFF.